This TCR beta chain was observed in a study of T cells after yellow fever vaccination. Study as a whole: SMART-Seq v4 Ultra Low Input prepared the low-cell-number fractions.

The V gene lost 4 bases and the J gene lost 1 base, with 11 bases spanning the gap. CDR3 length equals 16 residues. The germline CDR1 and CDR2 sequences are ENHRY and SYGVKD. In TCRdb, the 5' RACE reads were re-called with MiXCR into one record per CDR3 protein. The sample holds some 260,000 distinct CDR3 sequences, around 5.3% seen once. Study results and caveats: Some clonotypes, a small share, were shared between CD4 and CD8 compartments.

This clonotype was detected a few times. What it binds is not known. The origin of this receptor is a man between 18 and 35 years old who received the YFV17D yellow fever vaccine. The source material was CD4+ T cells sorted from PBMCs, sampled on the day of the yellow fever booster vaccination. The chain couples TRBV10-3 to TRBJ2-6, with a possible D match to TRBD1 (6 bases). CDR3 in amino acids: CAISAARGSGANVLTF. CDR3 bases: TGTGCCATCAGTGCCGCCAGGGGTTCTGGGGCCAACGTCCTGACTTTC.